Below are 5 T cell receptor beta chains sequenced from a single sample in a study of blood T cells in healthy people across ages. The use of a sample-barcoded 5' primer and a J-beta primer mix characterized a second PCR of about 7 to 12 cycles. TCRdb reanalysed the 5' RACE reads using MiXCR and keeps one entry per CDR3 protein. This table holds more than 650,000 distinct CDR3 sequences, roughly 26% found once. These same records also appear under a second study, on T cells of mothers and their children.

Sequenced: blood. The receptors stem from a boy between 10 and 17 years old in good health.

The V gene is TRBV7-3, the J gene TRBJ1-1, with D maybe TRBD1 (5 bases). V lost 0 bases to trimming and J lost 3 bases, with 11 bases between them. This CDR3 region has 15 residues. Germline V gene lookup returns CDR1 SGHTA and CDR2 FQGTGA. The CDR3 DNA follows: TGTGCCAGCAGCTTAACCAGCCAGGGAGACACTGAAGCTTTCTTT. This translates into CASSLTSQGDTEAFF.

This clonotype was seen just once. This rearrangement joins TRBV28 to TRBJ2-3; the match to TRBD2 covers 12 bases. Germline V gene sequence: CDR1 MDHEN, CDR2 SYDVKM. V lost 5 bases to trimming and J lost 4 bases; unmatched junction nucleotides: 7. CDR3 length: 16 residues. In nucleotides, the CDR3 is TGTGCCAGCAGTACCATGACTAGCGGGAGTCCAGATACGCAGTATTTT. Its translation: CASSTMTSGSPDTQYF. Complete variable domain (other parts from reference TRBV28 and TRBJ2-3): DVKVTQSSRYLVKRTGEKVFLECVQDMDHENMFWYRQDPGLGLRLIYFSYDVKMKEKGDIPEGYSVSREKKERFSLILESASTNQTSMYLCASSTMTSGSPDTQYFGPGTRLTVL.

This clonotype was picked up a small number of times. This chain links TRBV28 with TRBJ1-5, with D possibly matching TRBD1 (5 bases). Germline loops: CDR1 MDHEN, CDR2 SYDVKM. There are 13 residues in the CDR3. Trimming shortened V by 7 bases and J by 4 bases, and 11 bases separated the two germline ends. The CDR3 region has the DNA TGTGCCAGCACGGTTCAGGGAAATCAGCCCCAGCATTTT. This gives the protein CASTVQGNQPQHF.

There are a few counts of this clonotype. This sequence joins TRBV7-6 and TRBJ2-5, with D uncertain. The CDR3 length is 15 residues. Germline-derived CDR1 and CDR2 are SGHVS and FNYEAQ. The V end lost 3 bases, the J end lost 4 bases, and 15 bases lay between the germline ends. This chain's CDR3 is CASSFEPDSRETQYF. Written as DNA, the CDR3 is TGTGCCAGCAGCTTCGAACCTGATTCGCGAGAGACCCAGTACTTC.

This chain links TRBV5-1 with TRBJ2-6; TRBD1 matches at 9 bases. This CDR3 is 16 amino acids long. J was trimmed by 3 bases and V by 6 bases; bases with no gene match: 7. Germline V gives CDR1 SGHRS, CDR2 YFSETQ. CDR3 sequence: CASKQGASYGANVLTF. The CDR3 DNA sequence: TGCGCCAGCAAACAGGGGGCGTCTTATGGGGCCAACGTCCTGACTTTC.